This is a list of T cell receptor beta chains from one sample in a study of blood T cells in healthy people across ages. TCRdb used MiXCR to reprocess the 5' RACE reads, holding one entry per CDR3 protein. In the table there are hundreds of thousands of distinct CDR3 sequences, 45% to 50% of which are singletons. The sample consisted of blood. The source is a woman in her sixties or seventies in good health. Each CDR3 is given with its conserved first and last residue. Fields, in order: clone size, V gene, CDR3 protein. Clone sizes are given selectively: once, few, many, or a class where the clone is expanded.

abundance: NA
v_gene: TRBV7-9
CDR3aa: CASSKRNRGAGEKLFF

abundance: NA
v_gene: TRBV12-3/TRBV12-4
CDR3aa: CASRAKGTGSVNEQFF

abundance: NA
v_gene: TRBV18
CDR3aa: CASSPGLQGNREQYF

abundance: few
v_gene: TRBV14
CDR3aa: CASSLQGGRRNIQYF

abundance: many
v_gene: TRBV5-6
CDR3aa: CASSLNQRDTQYF

abundance: few
v_gene: TRBV7-9
CDR3aa: CASSSQGDPEKLFF

abundance: NA
v_gene: TRBV6-1
CDR3aa: CARGLDEKLFF

abundance: NA
v_gene: TRBV7-2
CDR3aa: CASSRDRVHETQYF

abundance: many
v_gene: TRBV15
CDR3aa: CATSRGQGSREQYF

abundance: NA
v_gene: TRBV12-3/TRBV12-4
CDR3aa: CASKASGNTGELFF

abundance: many
v_gene: TRBV5-1
CDR3aa: CASSPRTGQYEQYF

abundance: NA
v_gene: TRBV11-1
CDR3aa: CASSFTPVSPGEQFF

abundance: NA
v_gene: TRBV7-9
CDR3aa: CASRFAGLAGADTQYF

abundance: few
v_gene: TRBV5-1
CDR3aa: CASSLEALSNTEAFF

abundance: NA
v_gene: TRBV12-3/TRBV12-4
CDR3aa: CASTLRDSLPYTQYF

abundance: few
v_gene: TRBV7-3
CDR3aa: CASSLLPPPGNRQALGNEQYF

abundance: NA
v_gene: TRBV7-2
CDR3aa: CASSRRGLAGGWTGELFF

abundance: few
v_gene: TRBV7-9
CDR3aa: CASSHVRGYTF

abundance: NA
v_gene: TRBV6-2/TRBV6-3
CDR3aa: CASRKTLDYNEQYF

abundance: NA
v_gene: TRBV20-1
CDR3aa: CSAGNNNEQFF

abundance: NA
v_gene: TRBV18
CDR3aa: CASSPPVTPQGAPLSSYNEQFF

abundance: NA
v_gene: TRBV20-1
CDR3aa: CSAASHPATQYF

abundance: NA
v_gene: TRBV28
CDR3aa: CASSFLVESSYEQYF

abundance: NA
v_gene: TRBV28
CDR3aa: CASSWRGTSGLTYNEQFF

abundance: few
v_gene: TRBV5-6
CDR3aa: CASISLRRNNQETQYF

abundance: NA
v_gene: TRBV7-2
CDR3aa: CASSLSYFTDTQYF

abundance: NA
v_gene: TRBV6-5
CDR3aa: CASSYSVGRGAGEFRGEQYF

abundance: few
v_gene: TRBV6-1
CDR3aa: CASSGAGHLTYEQYF

abundance: many
v_gene: TRBV3-1
CDR3aa: CASSHETYRGRYEQYF

abundance: NA
v_gene: TRBV5-1
CDR3aa: CASSLVPLAGADYNEQYF

abundance: few
v_gene: TRBV5-1
CDR3aa: CASSLGLAESTDTQYF

abundance: few
v_gene: TRBV9
CDR3aa: CASSVGGLTYNEQFF

abundance: NA
v_gene: TRBV27
CDR3aa: CASSFLAGVRGTQYF

abundance: NA
v_gene: TRBV4-3
CDR3aa: CASSQGLTSGRTDTQYF

abundance: few
v_gene: TRBV6-1
CDR3aa: CASSEPWTSRFYEQYF

abundance: NA
v_gene: TRBV7-2
CDR3aa: CASSRRGGPVINEQFF

abundance: few
v_gene: TRBV7-3
CDR3aa: CASSLTNRDTDTQYF

abundance: NA
v_gene: TRBV7-2
CDR3aa: CASSLGGNIDQPQHF